Following are 13 T cell receptor beta chains from one sample sequenced in a study of blood T cell repertoires in COVID-19 (TCRdb year 2020). Libraries came from the immunoSEQ multiplex PCR assay. TCRdb took this table from immuneACCESS and kept in-frame rearrangements with V and J called. Such tables lack part of the clones; where checked against another copy, unresolved V genes explain under half of the gap, and the rest is unexplained. The sample table contains 40,000 to 55,000 clones; only one count was recorded for around 86% of them. The ten largest clones represent roughly 14% of the sample. Sequencing was done on a sample of peripheral blood. Receptors were obtained from a human donor in a cohort sampled during active COVID-19.

The genes are TRBV4-2 and TRBJ2-7; a possible D gene is TRBD2 (6 bases). V dropped 4 bases and J dropped 4 bases, with 17 bases sitting between them. The CDR3 is made up of 15 amino acids. CDR1 LGHNA and CDR2 YNFKEQ come from the germline V gene. The CDR3 loop reads CASSPREEGPYEQYF. The CDR3 region has the DNA TGTGCCAGCAGCCCACGTGAGGAGGGACCTTACGAGCAGTACTTC.

The gene calls are TRBV18 and TRBJ2-5, with TRBD1 as a possible D gene (6 bases). The V end was cut by 2 bases, the J end by 2 bases, with 6 bases between. The CDR3 runs to 13 residues. Germline lookup yields CDR1 KGHSH and CDR2 LQKENI. In DNA, the CDR3 is TGTGCCAGCTCACCAGGACAGCAAGAGACCCAGTACTTC. Translating gives CASSPGQQETQYF.

The CDR3 spells CASSKSETGDQPQHF. The CDR3 DNA follows: TGTGCCAGTAGTAAATCGGAAACAGGGGATCAGCCCCAGCATTTT. The chain is built from TRBV19 and TRBJ1-5; 7 nucleotides line up with TRBD1. Germline CDR1 reads LNHDA; CDR2 reads SQIVND (reference sequence). Trimming cost V 4 bases and J 5 bases; bases outside gene matches: 8. This CDR3 is 15 amino acids long.

The J gene is TRBJ2-2, the V gene TRBV28; 10 nucleotides match TRBD2. Unmatched junction bases numbered 12, after V lost 4 bases and J lost 4 bases. The CDR3 is 18 residues long. Germline V gene sequence: CDR1 MDHEN, CDR2 SYDVKM. CDR3 amino acids: CASSSNARTSGFTGELFF. CDR3 nucleotides: TGTGCCAGCAGTTCCAATGCCCGGACTAGCGGCTTCACCGGGGAGCTGTTTTTT.

V usage is TRBV25-1 and J usage is TRBJ1-4, with TRBD1 identical over 7 bases. The CDR3 sequence is 15 residues long. Losses at the gene ends were 3 bases for V and 8 bases for J; bases not matched to a gene: 9. CDR1 MGHDK and CDR2 SYGVNS come from the germline V gene. The chain's CDR3 is CASSERGGLGEKLFF. The CDR3 coding sequence is TGTGCCAGCAGTGAGCGAGGGGGCTTGGGAGAAAAACTGTTTTTT.

The rearrangement joins TRBV7-9 to TRBJ1-4, with 10 bases lining up with TRBD1. V was pared by 3 bases and J by 6 bases, with 1 base of the junction left unmatched. In germline, CDR1 is SEHNR, CDR2 FQNEAQ (reference sequence). The CDR3 is 14 residues long. CDR3 coding DNA: TGTGCCAGCAGCTTGGGACAGGGGTATGAAAAACTGTTTTTT. Its translation is CASSLGQGYEKLFF.

The chain links TRBV27 to TRBJ2-7; tentative D call: TRBD1 (6 bases). CDR3 size: 14 residues. In germline, CDR1 is MNHEY, CDR2 SMNVEV (reference sequence). V was pared by 8 bases and J by 0 bases, with 14 bases between. The CDR3 DNA is TGTGCCAGCGGAACAGGGTCAAGCTCCTACGAGCAGTACTTC. It encodes CASGTGSSSYEQYF.

The chain links TRBV11-2 to TRBJ2-6; D possibly corresponds to TRBD2 (7 bases). The CDR3 has 16 amino acids. Germline V gives CDR1 SGHAT, CDR2 FQNNGV. The V end was cut by 2 bases, the J end by 3 bases, with 11 bases between. The CDR3 reads CASSLRGGDGANVLTF. The CDR3 bases are TGTGCCAGCAGCTTAAGGGGGGGAGATGGGGCCAACGTCCTGACTTTC.

This sequence joins TRBV5-4 and TRBJ2-5; 13 bases are a match to TRBD2. V trimming: 4 bases; J trimming: 4 bases; junction bases outside the gene matches: 4. The CDR3 extends over 15 amino acids. Germline CDR1 is SGHNT and CDR2 is YYREEE (reference sequence). This CDR3 reads CASSIGLAGVETQYF. The CDR3 DNA follows: TGTGCCAGCAGCATAGGACTAGCGGGAGTAGAGACCCAGTACTTC.

The V call is TRBV7-9, the J call TRBJ2-1, with 10 positions matching TRBD2. The germline V gene has CDR1 SEHNR and CDR2 FQNEAQ (reference sequence). The trim removed 5 bases at V and 9 bases at J, leaving 13 bases unmatched. The CDR3 is 16 residues long. The CDR3 reads CASSLRTSGTSGEQFF. The CDR3, as DNA: TGTGCCAGCAGCCTAAGAACTAGCGGGACTTCGGGTGAGCAGTTCTTC. Supplemented by reference TRBV7-9 and TRBJ2-1, the full variable domain reads DTGVSQNPRHKITKRGQNVTFRCDPISEHNRLYWYRQTLGQGPEFLTYFQNEAQLEKSRLLSDRFSAERPKGSFSTLEIQRTEQGDSAMYLCASSLRTSGTSGEQFFGPGTRLTVL.

Written as DNA, the CDR3 is TGCGCCAGCAGCTTGGCCTCGATACTAGCGGGAGTCTCCTACGAGCAGTACTTC. Translated: CASSLASILAGVSYEQYF. The rearrangement joins TRBV5-1 to TRBJ2-7; 11 bases match TRBD2. V was pared by 0 bases and J by 0 bases, with 8 bases of the junction left unmatched. Per the germline V gene, CDR1 is SGHRS and CDR2 is YFSETQ. The CDR3 contains 18 residues.

CDR3 loop: CASSPPTGDGLRNTEAFF. In nucleotides, the CDR3 is TGTGCCAGCAGCCCACCGACAGGGGATGGTTTAAGGAACACTGAAGCTTTCTTT. The chain uses TRBV3-1 (or the pseudogene TRBV3-2) and TRBJ1-1; 8 bases match TRBD1. In germline, CDR1 is LGHDT, CDR2 YNNKEL (reference sequence). J was trimmed by 1 base and V by 4 bases; bases with no gene match: 14. CDR3 length: 18 amino acids.

This chain uses TRBV19 with TRBJ2-7; TRBD1 agrees at 7 bases. CDR1 LNHDA and CDR2 SQIVND come from the germline V gene (reference sequence). The CDR3 consists of 15 residues. V shed 6 bases and J 5 bases; nucleotides not matched to a gene: 13. DNA of the CDR3: TGTGCCAGTAGAGGGACCAACAGGGGAATCCACGAGCAGTACTTC. Its protein product is CASRGTNRGIHEQYF.